This T cell receptor (beta chain) comes out of a study of cytomegalovirus exposure and HLA in healthy donors (dated by TCRdb to about 2017). Background for the entire study: In an earlier analysis of roughly 500 of the donors, approximately 300 Gb of sequence data and just under 120 million unique TCR beta sequences from roughly 190 million T cells were reported. Around 300 gigabases of sequencing data and some 85 million unique TCR sequences were included in an early release covering about 620 HLA-typed donors. Of the roughly 390 genotyped donors, 80% to 90% were placed in the genetic ancestry cluster associated with self-reported Caucasian donors. The study was designed to test whether signatures of past pathogen exposure could be identified by cataloging public T cell receptors. Using immunosequencing, the study profiled T cell repertoires from 640 or so subjects and related those repertoires to cytomegalovirus serostatus. Along with the approximately 670-subject first cohort, a separate validation cohort of over a hundred different subjects was used. The study combined high-throughput TCR immunosequencing, statistical association of individual TCRs with disease status, and machine learning to predict cytomegalovirus infection status. In a later analysis, previously published TCR beta repertoires from 500 to 750 donors were re-analyzed and high-resolution HLA genotyping was added so that TCR occurrence patterns could be studied. Rather than drawing on any new phenotypic data, the later analysis identified candidate immune exposures from TCR beta sequences and the way those sequences occurred across donors. An earlier analysis of around 640 of the donors used high-throughput TCR beta sequencing to judge whether each TCR beta V gene segment behaved as functional or pseudogenic. Donor age, sex, ethnicity and CMV serostatus were collected together with the repertoire data. In a later genetic analysis, genome-wide SNP genotypes for about 55% of the roughly 700 donors were used, and that subset was treated as a discovery cohort. Every discovery cohort repertoire had been produced on one sequencing platform. Both class I and class II loci were covered by HLA typing, at four-digit resolution. Typing coverage varied by locus: about 629-630 donors for A, B, C, DRB1 and DQB1; approximately 520 for DQA1; more than 600 for DPA1; roughly 450 for DPB1. Roughly 5 DR-DQ haplotypes were handled as single units for association and clustering, since linkage in the cohort was strong. On average, about 200,000 unique TCR beta nucleotide sequences were sequenced per donor among 350 to 400 genotyped donors of the cohort, with 15% to 20% of those sequences being non-productive. The investigation overall reported the following: Some IMGT-functional V segments, including TRBV6-2 and TRBV6-3, could not be distinguished by the 87-base-pair reads and were therefore excluded. A total of some 180 TCR beta chains were listed by the study as associated with cytomegalovirus. A later analysis found that TCR association rates varied across HLA loci, with DRB1 alleles showing the most associated TCRs and HLA-C alleles the fewest. Presence/absence analyses assumed roughly uniform sequencing depth across donors, an assumption that may not hold. According to a later genetic analysis, donors in an Asian-associated ancestry cluster had fewer N-insertions in productive TCRs than the approximately 700-donor mean. The classifier was reported to diagnose cytomegalovirus status with high specificity and sensitivity in both the original cohort and the validation cohort. A further reported finding was that TCR beta sequences accurately predicted the HLA-A and HLA-B alleles for most subjects in the first cohort. Specific HLA alleles were associated with 15,000 to 20,000 TCR beta sequences at a false discovery rate of 0.05 in a later analysis. About 15 rarely observed V segments, including chromosome 9 orphons, were excluded from the earlier analysis of several hundred of the donors because counts were too low. Strong co-occurrence of HLA alleles, especially DR and DQ, made assigning TCR associations to individual alleles difficult. In an earlier analysis of about 540 of the donors, most TCR beta V segments were observed in productive rearrangements about 90% or about 30% of the time, broadly matching IMGT annotations. The sequencing pipeline was judged likely to have produced a cluster of highly shared sequence variants as a technical artifact. While some public TCRs were present in many individuals, most TCR sequences turned up only very rarely across donors. CMV serostatus was the only immune exposure information available for the cohort. A later genetic analysis associated a missense DCLRE1C variant with V-gene and J-gene trimming of TCR beta chains, and an independent cohort replicated the association. According to a later analysis, parvovirus B19, influenza, CMV and Epstein-Barr virus appeared linked to several top co-occurrence clusters. In a later analysis, HLA-associated TCR beta chains were found to be more clonally expanded and to have lower generation probabilities than equally common non-associated chains. HLA typing was unavailable for some donors at each locus, so association tests used only the typed subset. A later analysis found that most CMV-associated TCR beta chains appeared HLA-restricted, with HLA associations seemingly driven largely by CMV exposure. Only TCR beta chains were sequenced in this cohort, and the absence of alpha or paired-chain data limited detectable features. Linkage disequilibrium might explain the correlated functional status among segregating V segments, but an unknown experimental factor could not be ruled out. It was suggested by the authors that the approach could potentially be generalized to other disease states and immunological phenotypes. A few of the identified cytomegalovirus-associated TCR beta chains were confirmed in vitro to be specific for cytomegalovirus antigens.

In total, approximately 690 healthy bone marrow donors made up the cohort. Cohort members were all nominally healthy when sampled, although unrecorded immune exposures were likely present. Of the 650 to 700 cohort members, 289 had positive CMV serostatus and 352 had negative CMV serostatus, and CMV serostatus was not recorded for the donor. A peripheral blood sample was provided by each donor, and peripheral blood mononuclear cells were used for TCR beta sequencing. The Qiagen DNeasy Blood Extraction Kit was used to extract genomic DNA from the blood cell samples. The protocol used for the library was the immunoSEQ multiplex PCR assay. For the multiplex PCR, a mixture combining 60 forward primers for TCR Vbeta segments and 13 reverse primers for TCR Jbeta segments was used. Amplification of the CDR3 region of rearranged TCR beta genes was performed with a multiplex PCR assay on genomic DNA. The amplified TCR beta libraries were sequenced on the Illumina HiSeq System as 87-base-pair reads. In the authors' own workflow: A later analysis tallied tens of millions of unique TCR beta chains across the roughly 610 repertoires, and some 10 million of those chains were shared by two or more donors. To remove PCR and sequencing errors, raw reads were error-corrected and collapsed into unique sequences using a nearest-neighbor algorithm that merged closely related sequences. To assign V, D and J gene segments, CDR3 sequences were aligned to IMGT reference sequences. For a sequence to be retained, a match of at least six nucleotides was required to both a V gene segment and a J gene segment. Rearrangements were classified as productive when the CDR3 lacked stop codons and remained in frame with V and J, and all other rearrangements were classified as non-productive. CDR3 was defined according to IMGT convention as the region running from the second conserved V-encoded cysteine to the conserved J-encoded phenylalanine. The earlier analysis of approximately 590 of the donors excluded any sequence lacking an unambiguous match to a single V gene segment. In an earlier analysis of roughly 500 of the donors, V segments were called functional above 56.7% productive rearrangements and were called segregating when the between-donor standard deviation exceeded 5%. To diagnose cytomegalovirus status from the catalog of TCR beta chain sequences, a statistical classification framework was built. A later analysis assigned V and J genes by comparing TCR nucleotide sequences with IMGT/GENE-DB human TR gene sequences. The TCRdist pipeline was used in a later analysis to assign CDR3 sequences and most-parsimonious VDJ recombination scenarios. In a later analysis, each TCR beta chain was defined by its CDR3 amino acid sequence together with its V-gene family, and reads lacking a unique V-gene family were excluded. To address suspected cross-contamination and a sequencing artifact, a later analysis removed around 600 highly shared, low-generation-probability nucleotide sequences. In a later analysis, a clonal expansion index for each public chain was calculated from normalized within-repertoire ranks of inferred template counts. In a later analysis, generation probabilities were computed using a VDJ recombination model fitted to out-of-frame rearrangements, and the results were checked against IGoR. A later analysis scored TCR-TCR, TCR-HLA and TCR-CMV co-occurrence with hypergeometric tests, applying a repertoire-size bias correction to TCR pairs. A later analysis estimated false discovery rates by permuting HLA or CMV assignments 20 times. In a later analysis, co-occurring TCRs were grouped using DBSCAN, with TCRdist sequence similarity added in when clustering inside HLA-allele-positive subsets. Repertoires with fewer than 30,000 or more than 120,000 public chains, plus five repertoires with anomalous nucleotide sharing, were excluded from co-occurrence clustering. The table was pulled from immuneACCESS by TCRdb, which kept in-frame rearrangements only. Such tables lose some clones; where checked, under half of the loss comes from unresolved V genes, and the rest has no known cause. That table supplies the V and J calls and clone size; D and trimming were determined from the DNA. The sample table holds 100,000 to 150,000 clones, of which around 72% were seen once. Of the sample, approximately 2.9% falls within the top ten clones.

As regards this clone: The specificity of this receptor is unknown. The sample holds no much larger clone one base away, and base qualities are not on file.

The CDR3 holds 13 amino acids from the cysteine to the phenylalanine. Just CDR3 DNA is preserved here, 39 bases in frame from base 1. Trimming removed 0 bases from V and 7 bases from J, leaving 9 bases between the germline ends. CDR1 and CDR2 were assigned from the germline V gene as MNHEY and SVGAGI. Input material: PBMCs. The source is a human donor in good health. Recombination connected TRBV6-5 to TRBJ1-1, with the D gene uncertain. The CDR3 sequence is CASSYSRRDEAFF. The DNA sequence reads TGTGCCAGCAGTTACTCGCGTCGCGATGAAGCTTTCTTT.